These 7 T cell receptor beta chains came from one sample sequenced in a study of blood T cell repertoires in COVID-19. TCRdb keeps only in-frame clones here, not all; method: immunoSEQ multiplex PCR. The sample has approximately 270,000 clones, about 89% seen once; the top ten hold about 1.2%. Sequenced: PBMCs or T cells enriched from blood (not recorded which). The receptors were gathered from a human donor in a cohort exposed to, infected with or recovered from COVID-19 (not recorded which). The donor label of this sample is uncertain.

V gene TRBV24-1 combines with J gene TRBJ2-7; TRBD2 is a possible D gene (7 bases). This CDR3 spans 15 amino acids. CDR1 and CDR2 from the germline V gene are KGHDR and SFDVKD. V lost 3 bases, J lost 2 bases, and 13 bases lay in between. CDR3 sequence: CATSDQRGTTYEQYF. Here the CDR3 DNA reads TGTGCCACCAGTGATCAGAGGGGGACTACCTACGAGCAGTACTTC.

The chain is built from TRBV14 and TRBJ2-7, with D possibly being TRBD2 (6 bases). The CDR3 loop spans 14 amino acids. Trimming took off 6 bases at V and 2 bases at J, with 14 bases between the two ends. Germline lookup yields CDR1 SGHDN and CDR2 FVKESK. The CDR3 nucleotides read TGTGCCAGCAGACCAGGAGGGGCCCCCTACGAGCAGTACTTC. It translates to CASRPGGAPYEQYF.

The CDR3, as DNA: TGTGCCACGACACTGGCCGGAAACACCATATATTTT. Amino acid sequence: CATTLAGNTIYF. This rearrangement joins TRBV2 to TRBJ1-3; D gene unclear. Trimming stripped 10 bases from V and 4 bases from J, with 11 bases between. Germline loops: CDR1 SNHLY, CDR2 FYNNEI. CDR3 length: 12 residues.

The gene calls are TRBV19 and TRBJ1-2, with D unclear. The CDR3 totals 15 residues. V lost 3 bases and J lost 4, with 15 bases in between. The germline V gene has CDR1 LNHDA and CDR2 SQIVND (reference sequence). The CDR3 loop reads CASSISAAAGYGYTF. The CDR3 DNA is TGTGCCAGTAGTATTTCGGCAGCCGCGGGCTATGGCTACACCTTC.

This CDR3 is CASRELALTDTQYF. The CDR3 DNA sequence: TGTGCCAGTAGAGAACTAGCGCTCACAGATACGCAGTATTTT. The chain is built from TRBV19 and TRBJ2-3, with TRBD2 identical over 7 bases. Germline CDR1 reads LNHDA; CDR2 reads SQIVND (reference sequence). V trimming: 6 bases; J trimming: 2 bases; junction bases outside the gene matches: 5. This CDR3 is 14 amino acids long.

The chain employs TRBV7-9 and TRBJ2-1, with TRBD2 matching over 7 bases. CDR1 SEHNR and CDR2 FQNEAQ come from the germline V gene (reference sequence). V lost 8 bases to trimming and J lost 7 bases; unmatched junction nucleotides: 8. This CDR3 comprises 13 residues. CDR3 protein: CASSQGGDNEQFF. In DNA form, the CDR3 reads TGTGCCAGCTCCCAGGGAGGGGATAATGAGCAGTTCTTC.

The chain uses TRBV9 and TRBJ2-7; TRBD2 might be the D (5 bases). Germline V gene data show CDR1 as SGDLS and CDR2 as YYNGEE. There are 15 residues in the CDR3. Trimming left V 0 bases short and J 3 bases short, with 13 bases between. The CDR3 reads CASSVVGEAGYEQYF. The DNA for the CDR3 is TGTGCCAGCAGCGTAGTGGGAGAGGCAGGCTACGAGCAGTACTTC.